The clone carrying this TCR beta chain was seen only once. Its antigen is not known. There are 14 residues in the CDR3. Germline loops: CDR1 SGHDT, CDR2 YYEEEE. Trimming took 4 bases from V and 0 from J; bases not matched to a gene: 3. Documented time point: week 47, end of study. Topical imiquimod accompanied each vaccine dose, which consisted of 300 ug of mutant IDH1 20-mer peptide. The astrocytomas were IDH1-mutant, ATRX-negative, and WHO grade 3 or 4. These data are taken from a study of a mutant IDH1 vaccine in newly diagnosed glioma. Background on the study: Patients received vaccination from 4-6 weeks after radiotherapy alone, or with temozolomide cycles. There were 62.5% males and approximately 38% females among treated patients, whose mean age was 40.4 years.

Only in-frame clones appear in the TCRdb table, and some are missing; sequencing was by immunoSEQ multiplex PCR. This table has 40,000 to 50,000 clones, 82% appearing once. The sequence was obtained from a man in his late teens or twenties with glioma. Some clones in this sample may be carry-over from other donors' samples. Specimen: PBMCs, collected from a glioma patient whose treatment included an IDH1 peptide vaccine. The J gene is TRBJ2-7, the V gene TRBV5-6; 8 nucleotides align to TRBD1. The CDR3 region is CASSVTGGSYEQYF. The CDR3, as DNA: TGTGCCAGCAGCGTCACAGGGGGCTCCTACGAGCAGTACTTC.